The clone carrying this T cell receptor beta chain was seen ten or more times. iRepertoire HTBI primers and Arm-PCR of CDR3 regions built TCR beta libraries. One entry per CDR3 protein results from TCRdb running MiXCR on the multiplex PCR reads. The data contain 650,000 to 850,000 distinct CDR3 sequences, 30% of them seen just once; the ten biggest clones take up roughly 40%. The data originate from a study of regulatory T cells in long-lasting Graves disease. The germline gives CDR1 SNHLY, CDR2 FYNNEI. This CDR3 has 12 amino acids. Trimming removed 3 bases at V and 5 bases at J, with 7 bases between. Time point: persistent/refractory GD, antithyroid drugs over 5 years with positive TRAb. PBMC-extracted RNA yielded the TCR library.

The chain recombines TRBV2 with TRBJ1-2; TRBD1 might be the D (5 bases). The sequencing here drew on peripheral blood mononuclear cells (PBMCs), taken when the disease was refractory, from a patient treated with antithyroid drugs. The receptor comes from a female donor with Graves disease. The CDR3 DNA reads TGTGCCAGCAGTGAGACAGTTTATGGCTACACCTTC. Its protein is CASSETVYGYTF.